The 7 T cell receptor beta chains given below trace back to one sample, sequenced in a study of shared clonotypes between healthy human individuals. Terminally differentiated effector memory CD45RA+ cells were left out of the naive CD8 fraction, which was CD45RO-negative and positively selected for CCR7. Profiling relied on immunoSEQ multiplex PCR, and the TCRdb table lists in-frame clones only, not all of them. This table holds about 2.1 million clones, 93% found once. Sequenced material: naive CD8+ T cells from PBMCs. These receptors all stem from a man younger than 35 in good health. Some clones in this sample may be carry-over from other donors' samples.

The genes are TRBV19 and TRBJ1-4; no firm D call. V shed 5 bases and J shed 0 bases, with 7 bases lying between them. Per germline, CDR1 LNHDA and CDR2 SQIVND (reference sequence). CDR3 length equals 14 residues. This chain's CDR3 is CASSETATNEKLFF. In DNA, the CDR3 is TGTGCCAGTAGTGAGACCGCAACTAATGAAAAACTGTTTTTT.

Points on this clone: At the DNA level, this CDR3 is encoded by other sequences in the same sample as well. The CDR3 is CASSLADTQYF. CDR3 sequence (DNA): TGTGCCAGCAGTTTAGCAGATACGCAGTATTTT. The chain joins TRBV28 to TRBJ2-3; D remains unclear. This CDR3 has 11 residues. Trimming pared 2 bases from V and 4 bases from J, leaving 1 base between. The V gene's germline CDR1 is MDHEN and CDR2 SYDVKM.

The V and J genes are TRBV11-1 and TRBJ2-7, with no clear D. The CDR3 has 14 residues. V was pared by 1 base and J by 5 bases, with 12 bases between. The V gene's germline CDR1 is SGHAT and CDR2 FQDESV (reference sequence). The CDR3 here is CASSLGDTNHEQYF. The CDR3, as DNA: TGTGCCAGCAGCTTAGGAGATACTAACCACGAGCAGTACTTC.

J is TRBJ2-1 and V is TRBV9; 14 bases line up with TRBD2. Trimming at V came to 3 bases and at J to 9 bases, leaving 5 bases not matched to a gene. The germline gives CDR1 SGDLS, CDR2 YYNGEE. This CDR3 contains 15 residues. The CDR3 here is CASSGGLAGVTEQFF. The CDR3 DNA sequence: TGTGCCAGCAGCGGGGGACTAGCGGGAGTAACTGAGCAGTTCTTC.

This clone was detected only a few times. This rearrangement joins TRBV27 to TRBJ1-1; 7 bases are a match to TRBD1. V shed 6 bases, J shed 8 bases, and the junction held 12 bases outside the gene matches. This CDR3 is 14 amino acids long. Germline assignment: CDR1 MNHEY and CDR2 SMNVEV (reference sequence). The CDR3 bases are TGTGCCAGCAGGTTCTCCGGGACAGCCAAAGAAGCTTTCTTT. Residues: CASRFSGTAKEAFF.

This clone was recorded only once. CDR3 region: CASSPEVRGLVEQYF. CDR3 coding DNA: TGTGCCAGCAGCCCTGAGGTCAGGGGTTTGGTCGAGCAGTACTTC. The J gene is TRBJ2-7, the V gene TRBV2; maybe TRBD1 (6 bases). V lost 6 bases and J lost 6, with 21 bases in between. This CDR3 region has 15 residues. Germline V CDR1 and CDR2: SNHLY, FYNNEI.

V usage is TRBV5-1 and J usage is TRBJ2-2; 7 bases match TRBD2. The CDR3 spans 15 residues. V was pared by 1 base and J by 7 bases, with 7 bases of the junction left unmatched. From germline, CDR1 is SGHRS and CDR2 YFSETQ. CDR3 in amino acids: CASSLPRERGGELFF. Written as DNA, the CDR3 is TGCGCCAGCAGCTTGCCGCGGGAGAGGGGCGGGGAGCTGTTTTTT.